The TCR beta chain described here comes from a study of blood T cells in healthy people across ages. General observations from the study: Per million T cells, TCR beta diversity dropped roughly linearly as age increased.

This CDR3 spans 17 amino acids. Germline V gene lookup returns CDR1 SQVTM and CDR2 ANQGSEA. J lost 1 base, V lost 4 bases, and 9 bases had no gene match. This clonotype appeared many times. Its antigen remains unidentified. Isolated per sample were at least 6.5 million PBMCs. The authors ran a second PCR of about 6 to 11 cycles using a sample-barcoded 5' primer and a J-beta primer mix. Tagging of each cDNA molecule was performed by a template-switch adaptor with 12 random nucleotides. TCRdb itself ran the 5' RACE reads through MiXCR, one entry per CDR3 protein. The profile shows about 1,500,000 distinct CDR3 sequences, roughly 27% of them singletons.

The receptor's source is a woman aged 25-40 years in good health. Material for sequencing was blood. The V call is TRBV29-1, the J call TRBJ2-7, with 14 bases lining up with TRBD2. The CDR3 region is CSVVPGTSGSRSYEQYF. CDR3 bases: TGCAGCGTTGTTCCCGGGACTAGCGGGAGTCGGTCCTACGAGCAGTACTTC.